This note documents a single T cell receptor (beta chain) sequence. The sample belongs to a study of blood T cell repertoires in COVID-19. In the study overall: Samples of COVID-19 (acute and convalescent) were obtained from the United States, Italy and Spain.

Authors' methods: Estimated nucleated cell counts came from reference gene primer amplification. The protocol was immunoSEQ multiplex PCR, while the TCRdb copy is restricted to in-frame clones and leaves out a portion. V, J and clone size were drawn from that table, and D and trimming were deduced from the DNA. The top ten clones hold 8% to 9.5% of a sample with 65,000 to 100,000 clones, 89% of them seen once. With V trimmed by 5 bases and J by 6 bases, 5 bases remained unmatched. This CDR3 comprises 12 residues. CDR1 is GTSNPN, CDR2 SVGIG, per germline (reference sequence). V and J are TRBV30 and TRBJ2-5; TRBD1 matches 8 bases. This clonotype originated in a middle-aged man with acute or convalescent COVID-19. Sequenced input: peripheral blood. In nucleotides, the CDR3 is TGTGCCTGGGTCACAGGGGGACAGACCCAGTACTTC. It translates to CAWVTGGQTQYF.